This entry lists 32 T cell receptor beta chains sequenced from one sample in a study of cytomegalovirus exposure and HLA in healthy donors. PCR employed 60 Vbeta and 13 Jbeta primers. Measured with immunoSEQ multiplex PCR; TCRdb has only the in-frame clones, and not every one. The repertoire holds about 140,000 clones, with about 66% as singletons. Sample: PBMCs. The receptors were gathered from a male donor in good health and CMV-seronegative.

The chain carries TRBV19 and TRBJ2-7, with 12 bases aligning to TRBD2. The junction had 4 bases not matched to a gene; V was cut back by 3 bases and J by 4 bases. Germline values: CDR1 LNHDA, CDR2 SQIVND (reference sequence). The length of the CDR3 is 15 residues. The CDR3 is CASSIWTSGKYEQYF. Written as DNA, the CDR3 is TGTGCCAGTAGTATCTGGACTAGCGGGAAGTACGAGCAGTACTTC.

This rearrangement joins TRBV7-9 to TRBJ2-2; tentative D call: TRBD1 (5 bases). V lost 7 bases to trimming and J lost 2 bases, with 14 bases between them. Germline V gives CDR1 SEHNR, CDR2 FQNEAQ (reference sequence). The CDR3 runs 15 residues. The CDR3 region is CASIKLQENTGELFF. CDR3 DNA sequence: TGTGCCAGCATCAAATTACAGGAAAACACCGGGGAGCTGTTTTTT.

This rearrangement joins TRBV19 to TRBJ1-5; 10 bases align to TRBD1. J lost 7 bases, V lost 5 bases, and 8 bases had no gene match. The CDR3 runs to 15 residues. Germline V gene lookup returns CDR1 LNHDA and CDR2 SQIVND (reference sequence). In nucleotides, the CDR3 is TGTGCCAGTAGTGTATGGGACAGGGGAGGCCAGCCCCAGCATTTT. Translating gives CASSVWDRGGQPQHF.

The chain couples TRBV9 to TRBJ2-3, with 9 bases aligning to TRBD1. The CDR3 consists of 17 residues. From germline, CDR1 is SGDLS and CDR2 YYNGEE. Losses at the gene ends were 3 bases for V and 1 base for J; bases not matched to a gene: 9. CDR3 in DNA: TGTGCCAGCAGCGGACAGGGGGGGGCAGCCGGCACAGATACGCAGTATTTT. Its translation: CASSGQGGAAGTDTQYF.

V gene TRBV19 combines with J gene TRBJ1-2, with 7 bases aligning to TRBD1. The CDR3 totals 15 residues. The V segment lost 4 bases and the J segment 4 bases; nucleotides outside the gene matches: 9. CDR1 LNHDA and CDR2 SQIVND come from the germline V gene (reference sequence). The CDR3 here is CASSTTGLGSYGYTF. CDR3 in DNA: TGTGCCAGTAGTACGACAGGGTTGGGAAGCTATGGCTACACCTTC. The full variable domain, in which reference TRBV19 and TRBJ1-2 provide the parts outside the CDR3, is DGGITQSPKYLFRKEGQNVTLSCEQNLNHDAMYWYRQDPGQGLRLIYYSQIVNDFQKGDIAEGYSVSREKKESFPLTVTSAQKNPTAFYLCASSTTGLGSYGYTFGSGTRLTVV.

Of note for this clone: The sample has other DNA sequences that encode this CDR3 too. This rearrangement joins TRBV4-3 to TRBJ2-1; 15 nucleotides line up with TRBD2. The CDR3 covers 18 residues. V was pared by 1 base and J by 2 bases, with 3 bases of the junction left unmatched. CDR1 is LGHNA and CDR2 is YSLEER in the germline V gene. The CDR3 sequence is CASSQGTSGGDPYNEQFF. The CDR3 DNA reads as TGCGCCAGCAGCCAAGGGACTAGCGGGGGGGACCCCTACAATGAGCAGTTCTTC.

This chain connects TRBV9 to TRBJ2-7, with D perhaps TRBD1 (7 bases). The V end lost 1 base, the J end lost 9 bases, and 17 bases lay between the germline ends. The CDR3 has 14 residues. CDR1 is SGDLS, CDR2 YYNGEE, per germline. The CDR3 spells CASSVNVRGEVQYF. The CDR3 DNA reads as TGTGCCAGCAGCGTAAATGTCAGGGGGGAGGTGCAGTACTTC.

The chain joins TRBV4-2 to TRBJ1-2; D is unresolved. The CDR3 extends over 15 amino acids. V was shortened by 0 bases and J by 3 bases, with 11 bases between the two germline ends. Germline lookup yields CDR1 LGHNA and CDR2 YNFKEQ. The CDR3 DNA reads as TGTGCCAGCAGCCAAGACCTCGTGCAGGACTATGGCTACACCTTC. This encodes CASSQDLVQDYGYTF.

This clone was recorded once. For the CDR3, the DNA is TGTGCCAGCAGTGATACGGGACAGACCGCCCATGGCTACACCTTC. Amino acid sequence: CASSDTGQTAHGYTF. The chain uses TRBV6-1 and TRBJ1-2; 7 bases line up with TRBD1. The J segment lost 6 bases and the V segment lost 3 bases, leaving 10 bases of the junction unmatched. CDR1 and CDR2 (germline): MNHNS, SASEGT. The CDR3 has 15 residues.

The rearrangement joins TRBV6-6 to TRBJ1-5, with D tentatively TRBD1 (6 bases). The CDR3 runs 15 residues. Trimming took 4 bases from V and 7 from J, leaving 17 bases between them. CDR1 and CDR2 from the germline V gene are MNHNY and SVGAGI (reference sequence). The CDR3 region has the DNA TGTGCCAGCAGTTGGGGGGGCGCTTCATCGCAGCCCCAGCATTTT. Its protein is CASSWGGASSQPQHF.

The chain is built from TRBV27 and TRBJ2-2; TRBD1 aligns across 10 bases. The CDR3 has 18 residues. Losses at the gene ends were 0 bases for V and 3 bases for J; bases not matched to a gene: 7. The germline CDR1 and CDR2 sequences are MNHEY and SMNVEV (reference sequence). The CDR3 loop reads CASSLSLSTGGYTGELFF. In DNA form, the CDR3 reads TGTGCCAGCAGTTTATCCCTCTCGACAGGGGGCTACACCGGGGAGCTGTTTTTT.

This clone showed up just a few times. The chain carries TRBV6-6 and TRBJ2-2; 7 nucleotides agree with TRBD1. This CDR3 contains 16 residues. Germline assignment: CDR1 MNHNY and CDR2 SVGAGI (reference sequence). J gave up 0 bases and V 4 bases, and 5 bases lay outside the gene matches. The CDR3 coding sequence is TGTGCCAGCAGTTTTAAAGGGGGCCCGAACACCGGGGAGCTGTTTTTT. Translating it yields CASSFKGGPNTGELFF.

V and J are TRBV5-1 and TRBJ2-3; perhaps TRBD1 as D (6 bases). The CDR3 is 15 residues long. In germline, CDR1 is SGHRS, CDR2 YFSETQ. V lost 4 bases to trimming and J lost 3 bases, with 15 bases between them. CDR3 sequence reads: CASSPQGLVTDTQYF. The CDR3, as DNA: TGCGCCAGCAGCCCGCAGGGGTTGGTGACAGATACGCAGTATTTT. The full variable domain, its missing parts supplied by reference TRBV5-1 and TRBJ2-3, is KAGVTQTPRYLIKTRGQQVTLSCSPISGHRSVSWYQQTPGQGLQFLFEYFSETQRNKGNFPGRFSGRQFSNSRSEMNVSTLELGDSALYLCASSPQGLVTDTQYFGPGTRLTVL.

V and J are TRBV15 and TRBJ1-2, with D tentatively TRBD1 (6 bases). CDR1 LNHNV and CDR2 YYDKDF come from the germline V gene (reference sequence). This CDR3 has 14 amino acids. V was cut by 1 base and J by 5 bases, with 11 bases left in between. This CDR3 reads CATSRGQESYGYTF. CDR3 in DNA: TGTGCCACCAGCAGAGGACAGGAAAGTTATGGCTACACCTTC.

The CDR3 sequence: CASSPDRSEKLFF. CDR3 nucleotides: TGCGCCAGCAGCCCAGATAGGAGTGAAAAACTGTTTTTT. The chain uses TRBV4-3 and TRBJ1-4; the D is unclear. CDR3 length: 13 amino acids. Germline V gene lookup returns CDR1 LGHNA and CDR2 YSLEER. V lost 4 bases, J lost 7 bases, and 10 bases lay in between.

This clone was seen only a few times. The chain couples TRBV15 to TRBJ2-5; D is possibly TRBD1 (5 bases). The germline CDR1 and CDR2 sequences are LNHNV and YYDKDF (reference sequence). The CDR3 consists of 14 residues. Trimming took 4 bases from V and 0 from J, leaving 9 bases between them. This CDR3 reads CATSTRQYQETQYF. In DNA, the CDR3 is TGTGCCACCAGCACCCGACAGTACCAAGAGACCCAGTACTTC.

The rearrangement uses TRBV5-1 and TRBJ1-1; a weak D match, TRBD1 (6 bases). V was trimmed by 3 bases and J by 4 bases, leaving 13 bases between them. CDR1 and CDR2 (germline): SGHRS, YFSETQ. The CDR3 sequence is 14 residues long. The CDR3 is CASSSLTTGTEAFF. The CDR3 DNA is TGCGCCAGCAGCTCCTTAACGACAGGCACTGAAGCTTTCTTT.

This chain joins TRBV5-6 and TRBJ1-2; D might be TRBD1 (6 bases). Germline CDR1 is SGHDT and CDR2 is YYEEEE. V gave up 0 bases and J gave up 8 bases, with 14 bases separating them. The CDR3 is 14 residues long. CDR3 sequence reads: CASSLAGQDRGYTF. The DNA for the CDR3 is TGTGCCAGCAGCTTGGCAGGGCAGGACAGAGGCTACACCTTC.

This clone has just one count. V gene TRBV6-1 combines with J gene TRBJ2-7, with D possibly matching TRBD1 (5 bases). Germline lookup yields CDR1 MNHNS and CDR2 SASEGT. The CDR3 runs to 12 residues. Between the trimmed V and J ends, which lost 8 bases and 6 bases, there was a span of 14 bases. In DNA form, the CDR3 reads TGTGCCAGCGGAGTCGGACATCTCGAGCAGTACTTC. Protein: CASGVGHLEQYF.

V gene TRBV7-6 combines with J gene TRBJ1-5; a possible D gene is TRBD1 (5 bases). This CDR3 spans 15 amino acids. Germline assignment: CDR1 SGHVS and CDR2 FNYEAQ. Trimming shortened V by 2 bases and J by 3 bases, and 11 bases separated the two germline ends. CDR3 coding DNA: TGTGCCAGCAGCTTATCAGGGACTGACAATCAGCCCCAGCATTTT. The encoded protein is CASSLSGTDNQPQHF.

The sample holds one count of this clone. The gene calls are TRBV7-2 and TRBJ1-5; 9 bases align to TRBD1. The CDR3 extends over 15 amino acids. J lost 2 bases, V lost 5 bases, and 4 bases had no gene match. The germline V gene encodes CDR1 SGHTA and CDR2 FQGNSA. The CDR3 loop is CASSPWTGGNQPQHF. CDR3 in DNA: TGTGCCAGCAGCCCCTGGACAGGGGGCAATCAGCCCCAGCATTTT.

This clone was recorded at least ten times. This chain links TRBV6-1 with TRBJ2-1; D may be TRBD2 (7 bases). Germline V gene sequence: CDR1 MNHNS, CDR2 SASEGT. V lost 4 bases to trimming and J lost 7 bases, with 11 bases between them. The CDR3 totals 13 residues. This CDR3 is CASSVGGGNEQFF. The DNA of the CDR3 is TGTGCCAGCAGTGTAGGGGGGGGAAATGAGCAGTTCTTC.

The CDR3 loop is CASSLPSSYEQYF. The CDR3 region has the DNA TGTGCCAGCAGCTTACCGAGCTCCTACGAGCAGTACTTC. The chain carries TRBV7-9 and TRBJ2-7; D is uncertain. There are 13 residues in the CDR3. V lost 2 bases and J lost 0, with 5 bases in between. Germline V gene sequence: CDR1 SEHNR, CDR2 FQNEAQ (reference sequence).

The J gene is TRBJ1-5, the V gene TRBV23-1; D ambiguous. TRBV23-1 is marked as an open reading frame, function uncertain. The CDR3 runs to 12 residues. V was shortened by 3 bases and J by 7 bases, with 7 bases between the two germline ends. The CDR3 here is CASSHSGQPQHF. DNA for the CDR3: TGCGCCAGCAGTCACTCGGGGCAGCCCCAGCATTTT.

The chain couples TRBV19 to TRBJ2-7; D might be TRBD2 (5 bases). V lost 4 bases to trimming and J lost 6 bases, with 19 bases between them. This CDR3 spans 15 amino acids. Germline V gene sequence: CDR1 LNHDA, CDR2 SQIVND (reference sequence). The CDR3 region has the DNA TGTGCCAGTAGTAAGCCGGGATCCTTATCGGGCGAGCAGTACTTC. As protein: CASSKPGSLSGEQYF.

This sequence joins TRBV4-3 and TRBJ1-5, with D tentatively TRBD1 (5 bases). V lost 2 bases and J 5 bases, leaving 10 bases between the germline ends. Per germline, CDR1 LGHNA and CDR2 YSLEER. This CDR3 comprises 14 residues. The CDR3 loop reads CASSQRWGDQPQHF. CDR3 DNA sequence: TGCGCCAGCAGCCAACGATGGGGCGATCAGCCCCAGCATTTT.

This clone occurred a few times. The CDR3 region has the DNA TGTGCCAGCAGACTAACTAGCGGGGGGTCCTACGAGCAGTACTTC. Protein product: CASRLTSGGSYEQYF. V is TRBV6-6 and J is TRBJ2-7, with 12 positions matching TRBD2. This CDR3 spans 15 amino acids. With V trimmed by 6 bases and J by 1 base, 4 bases remained unmatched. Per the germline V gene, CDR1 is MNHNY and CDR2 is SVGAGI (reference sequence).

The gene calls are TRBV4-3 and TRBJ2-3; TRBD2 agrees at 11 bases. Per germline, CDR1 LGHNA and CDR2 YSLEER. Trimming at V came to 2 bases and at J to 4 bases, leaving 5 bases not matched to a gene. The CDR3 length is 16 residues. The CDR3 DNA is TGCGCCAGCAGCCAACTTAGCGGGGGGGCAGCAGATACGCAGTATTTT. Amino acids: CASSQLSGGAADTQYF.

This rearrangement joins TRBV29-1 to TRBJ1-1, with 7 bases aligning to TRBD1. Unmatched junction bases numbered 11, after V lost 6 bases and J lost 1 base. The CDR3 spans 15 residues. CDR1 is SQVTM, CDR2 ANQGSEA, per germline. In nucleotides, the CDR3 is TGCAGCGTGGAGTCCCAGGGACAGACGAACACTGAAGCTTTCTTT. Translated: CSVESQGQTNTEAFF.

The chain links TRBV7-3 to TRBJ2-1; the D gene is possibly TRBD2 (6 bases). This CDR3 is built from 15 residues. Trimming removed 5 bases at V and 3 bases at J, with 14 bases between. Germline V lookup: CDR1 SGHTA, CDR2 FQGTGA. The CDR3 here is CASSPRGKNYNEQFF. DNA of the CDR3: TGTGCCAGCAGCCCCCGCGGGAAGAACTACAATGAGCAGTTCTTC.

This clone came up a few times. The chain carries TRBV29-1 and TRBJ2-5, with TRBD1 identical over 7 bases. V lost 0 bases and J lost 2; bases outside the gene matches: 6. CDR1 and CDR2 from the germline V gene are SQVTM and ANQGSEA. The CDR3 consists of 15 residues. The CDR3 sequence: CSVEDPDREQETQYF. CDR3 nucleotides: TGCAGCGTTGAAGATCCCGACAGGGAGCAAGAGACCCAGTACTTC.

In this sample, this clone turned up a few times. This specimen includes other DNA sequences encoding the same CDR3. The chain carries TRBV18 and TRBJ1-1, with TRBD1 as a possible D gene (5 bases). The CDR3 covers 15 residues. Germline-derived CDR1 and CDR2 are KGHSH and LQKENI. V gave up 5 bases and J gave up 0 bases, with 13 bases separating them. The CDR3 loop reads CASSTGQSMNTEAFF. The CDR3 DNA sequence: TGTGCCAGCTCAACCGGACAAAGTATGAACACTGAAGCTTTCTTT.